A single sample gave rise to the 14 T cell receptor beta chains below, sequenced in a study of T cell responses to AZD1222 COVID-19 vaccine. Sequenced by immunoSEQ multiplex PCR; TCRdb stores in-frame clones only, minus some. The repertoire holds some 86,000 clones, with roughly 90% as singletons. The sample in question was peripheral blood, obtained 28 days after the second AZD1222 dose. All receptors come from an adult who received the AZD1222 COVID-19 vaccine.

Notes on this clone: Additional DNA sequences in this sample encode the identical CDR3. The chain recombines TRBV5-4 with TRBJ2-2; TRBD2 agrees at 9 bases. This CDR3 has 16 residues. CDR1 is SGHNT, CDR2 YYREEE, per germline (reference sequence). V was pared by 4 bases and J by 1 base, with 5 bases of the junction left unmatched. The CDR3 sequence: CASSVTSGLNTGELFF. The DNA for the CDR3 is TGTGCCAGCAGCGTGACTAGCGGATTGAACACCGGGGAGCTGTTTTTT.

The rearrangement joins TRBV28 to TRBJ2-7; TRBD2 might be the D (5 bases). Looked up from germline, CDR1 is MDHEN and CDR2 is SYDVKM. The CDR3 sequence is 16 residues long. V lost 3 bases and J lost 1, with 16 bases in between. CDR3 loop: CASSLGTSPGSYEQYF. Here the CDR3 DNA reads TGTGCCAGCAGTTTGGGCACTTCTCCGGGGTCCTACGAGCAGTACTTC.

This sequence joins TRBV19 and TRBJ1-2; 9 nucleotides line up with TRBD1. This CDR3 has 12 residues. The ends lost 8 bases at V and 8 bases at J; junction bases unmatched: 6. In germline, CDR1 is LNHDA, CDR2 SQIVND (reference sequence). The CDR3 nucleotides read TGTGCCAGTTGGACAGGGGTCGGCGGCTACACCTTC. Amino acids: CASWTGVGGYTF.

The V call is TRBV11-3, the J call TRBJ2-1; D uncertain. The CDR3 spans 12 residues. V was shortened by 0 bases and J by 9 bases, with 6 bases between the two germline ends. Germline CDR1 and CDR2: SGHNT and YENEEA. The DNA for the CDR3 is TGTGCCAGCAGCTTAGAACGGGCTGAGCAGTTCTTC. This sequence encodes CASSLERAEQFF.

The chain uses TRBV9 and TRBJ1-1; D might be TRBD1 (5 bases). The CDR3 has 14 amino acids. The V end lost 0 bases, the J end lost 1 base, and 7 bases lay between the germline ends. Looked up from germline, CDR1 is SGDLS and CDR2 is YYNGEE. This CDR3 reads CASSVAGPNTEAFF. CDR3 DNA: TGTGCCAGCAGCGTAGCGGGGCCGAACACTGAAGCTTTCTTT.

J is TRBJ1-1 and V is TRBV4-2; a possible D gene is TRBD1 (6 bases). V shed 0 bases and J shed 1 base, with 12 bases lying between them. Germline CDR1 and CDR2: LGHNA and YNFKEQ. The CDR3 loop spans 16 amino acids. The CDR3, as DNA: TGTGCCAGCAGCCAAGAACAGGGAGAAAGGAACACTGAAGCTTTCTTT. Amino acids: CASSQEQGERNTEAFF.

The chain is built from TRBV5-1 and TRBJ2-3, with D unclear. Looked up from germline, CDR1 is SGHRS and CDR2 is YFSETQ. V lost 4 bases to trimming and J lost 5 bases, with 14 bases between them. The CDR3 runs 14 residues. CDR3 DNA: TGCGCCAGCAGCCCCGCCCGAAGTGAAGATACGCAGTATTTT. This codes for CASSPARSEDTQYF.

As DNA, the CDR3 is TGTGCCAGCAGTTATACCGGGACAGGGGACACTGAAGCTTTCTTT. Translation: CASSYTGTGDTEAFF. The chain uses TRBV6-5 and TRBJ1-1; 10 nucleotides line up with TRBD1. Germline CDR1 reads MNHEY; CDR2 reads SVGAGI. J gave up 3 bases and V 3 bases, and 4 bases lay outside the gene matches. This CDR3 region has 15 residues.

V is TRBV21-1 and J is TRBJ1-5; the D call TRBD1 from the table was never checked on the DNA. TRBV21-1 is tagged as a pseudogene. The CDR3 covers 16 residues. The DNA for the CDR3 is TGTGCCAGCAGCAAAGACGCGGACAGGGGTTATCAGCCCCAGCATTTT. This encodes CASSKDADRGYQPQHF.

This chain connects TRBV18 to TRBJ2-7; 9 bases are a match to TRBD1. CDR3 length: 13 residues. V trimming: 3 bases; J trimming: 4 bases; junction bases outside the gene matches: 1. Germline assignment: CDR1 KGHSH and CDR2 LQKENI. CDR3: CASSPGTGYEQYF. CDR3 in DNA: TGTGCCAGCTCACCGGGGACAGGGTACGAGCAGTACTTC.

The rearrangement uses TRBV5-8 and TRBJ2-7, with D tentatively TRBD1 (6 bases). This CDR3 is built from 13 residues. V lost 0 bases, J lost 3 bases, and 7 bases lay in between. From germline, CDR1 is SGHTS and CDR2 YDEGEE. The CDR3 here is CASSLGQDYEQYF. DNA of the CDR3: TGTGCCAGCAGCTTGGGACAGGACTACGAGCAGTACTTC.

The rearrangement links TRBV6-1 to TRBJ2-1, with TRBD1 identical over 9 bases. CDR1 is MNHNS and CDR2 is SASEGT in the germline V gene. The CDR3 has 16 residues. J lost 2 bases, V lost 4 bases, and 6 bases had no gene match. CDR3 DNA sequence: TGTGCCAGCAGTGTCCGGACAGGGGCGACCTACAATGAGCAGTTCTTC. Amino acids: CASSVRTGATYNEQFF.

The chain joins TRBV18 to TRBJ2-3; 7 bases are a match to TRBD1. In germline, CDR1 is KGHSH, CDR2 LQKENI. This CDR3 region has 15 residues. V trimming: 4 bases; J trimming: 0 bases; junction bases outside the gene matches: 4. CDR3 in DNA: TGTGCCAGCTCACAGGGACAGCCTAGCACAGATACGCAGTATTTT. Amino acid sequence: CASSQGQPSTDTQYF.

CDR3 DNA: TGCGCCAGCAGCTTGTCTAGCGGGAGTTTTACAGATACGCAGTATTTT. This gives the protein CASSLSSGSFTDTQYF. The chain combines TRBV5-1 with TRBJ2-3; 10 bases are a match to TRBD2. The junction had 5 bases not matched to a gene; V was cut back by 1 base and J by 3 bases. This CDR3 is 16 amino acids long. In germline, CDR1 is SGHRS, CDR2 YFSETQ.